The present T cell receptor (beta chain) was sequenced within a study of cytomegalovirus exposure and HLA in healthy donors. General study points: TCR beta chain V- and J-gene trimming was linked, in a later analysis, to a missense variant in DCLRE1C. The authors enumerated 150 to 200 TCR beta chains as linked to cytomegalovirus. The dataset shows that most TCR sequences were rare, while some public TCRs occurred in many donors. Earlier analysis looked at TCR beta V segments, and most were productive about 87% or about 30% of the time.

Worth noting for this clone: Its antigen is undetermined.

The PCR made use of 60 Vbeta and 13 Jbeta primers. The repertoire was sequenced with immunoSEQ multiplex PCR; TCRdb's copy has only in-frame clones and lacks some. The sample has under 90,000 clones; approximately 78% are singletons. Trimming removed 4 bases from V and 4 bases from J, with 11 bases in between. CDR1 is SGDLS and CDR2 is YYNGEE in the germline V gene. The CDR3 consists of 13 residues. V usage is TRBV9 and J usage is TRBJ1-1; D may be TRBD1 (5 bases). This clonotype originated in a man aged 35 to 55 in good health and CMV-seronegative. The sequenced sample consisted of PBMCs. The CDR3 reads CASSQSQGTEAFF. As DNA, the CDR3 is TGTGCCAGCAGCCAGTCGCAGGGCACTGAAGCTTTCTTT.